Listed below are T cell receptor beta chains from one sample, sequenced in a study of somatic mutations in cytotoxic T cells in rheumatoid arthritis. Sequencing used immunoSEQ multiplex PCR; TCRdb keeps in-frame clones, though not all of them. The repertoire holds 1,300 to 1,500 clones, 76% seen once, with about 15% in the top ten. Sequencing input: CD8+ T cells sorted from blood. The receptor source for this set is an adult with rheumatoid arthritis. Both conserved end residues are part of each CDR3. Each record gives: V gene, D gene, clone size, J gene, CDR3 protein, CDR3 DNA. A D gene is named only where the DNA matches it firmly. The listing skips clone size in some rows; elsewhere it reads once, few, many or a size class.

>TRBV11-2|.|.|TRBJ1-2
CASSPDSYGYTF
TGTGCCAGCAGCCCCGACAGCTATGGCTACACCTTC
>TRBV10-3|.|.|TRBJ1-1
CAIRWQGSSDTEAFF
TGTGCCATCAGGTGGCAGGGAAGTAGCGACACTGAAGCTTTCTTT
>TRBV4-3|.|hyperexpanded|TRBJ1-2
CASSQDQPGNYGYTF
TGCGCCAGCAGCCAAGATCAGCCGGGGAACTATGGCTACACCTTC
>TRBV7-7|.|.|TRBJ2-2
CASSPQEGPNTGELFF
TGTGCTAGCAGCCCCCAGGAGGGGCCTAACACCGGGGAGCTGTTTTTT
>TRBV7-2|.|few|TRBJ2-7
CASSYGLATHEQYF
TGTGCCAGCAGCTACGGCCTAGCGACCCACGAGCAGTACTTC
>TRBV13|.|.|TRBJ2-7
CASSPPLDYEQYF
TGTGCCAGCAGCCCCCCGCTGGACTACGAGCAGTACTTC
>TRBV7-9|.|.|TRBJ1-1
CASSPGGVKTEAFF
TGTGCCAGCAGTCCGGGGGGGGTAAAAACTGAAGCTTTCTTT
>TRBV11-3|.|.|TRBJ2-7
CASSSKGTSAYEQYF
TGTGCCAGCAGCTCAAAAGGGACCTCTGCTTACGAGCAGTACTTC
>TRBV6-6|.|large|TRBJ1-5
CASSYGDSNQPQHF
TGTGCCAGCAGTTACGGGGATAGCAATCAGCCCCAGCATTTT
>TRBV5-6|.|.|TRBJ2-2
CASSTYADTGELFF
TGTGCCAGCAGCACCTACGCGGACACCGGGGAGCTGTTTTTT
>TRBV30|TRBD1|.|TRBJ1-1
CAWAGQGYTEAFF
TGTGCCTGGGCTGGACAGGGGTACACTGAAGCTTTCTTT
>TRBV11-2|.|.|TRBJ2-7
CASSLETVSYEQYF
TGTGCCAGCAGCCTAGAGACAGTTTCCTACGAGCAGTACTTC
>TRBV27|.|.|TRBJ2-1
CASSLTQDSYNEQFF
TGTGCCAGCAGTTTAACACAGGACTCCTACAATGAGCAGTTCTTC
>TRBV29-1|.|few|TRBJ2-1
CSVEGLDGVSTNEQFF
TGCAGCGTTGAGGGACTGGACGGAGTCTCTACGAATGAGCAGTTCTTC
>TRBV5-5|.|.|TRBJ1-1
CASSLRDTEAFF
TGTGCCAGCAGCTTGAGAGACACTGAAGCTTTCTTT
>TRBV19|.|.|TRBJ1-2
CASSIASGMNGYTF
TGTGCCAGTAGTATTGCTTCAGGGATGAATGGCTACACCTTC
>TRBV7-8|TRBD1|.|TRBJ1-2
CASSLERGQAGGYTF
TGTGCCAGCAGCTTAGAGAGGGGACAGGCTGGGGGCTACACCTTC
>TRBV5-6|.|hyperexpanded|TRBJ2-7
CASSPVGAGRSYEQYF
TGTGCCAGCAGCCCGGTGGGGGCAGGGAGGTCCTACGAGCAGTACTTC
>TRBV19|TRBD1|.|TRBJ2-1
CASSIWGQGDLSVLFF
TGTGCCAGTAGTATCTGGGGACAGGGAGATTTGTCAGTGCTGTTCTTC
>TRBV9|TRBD2|.|TRBJ2-3
CASSLRTSVSTDTQYF
TGTGCCAGCAGCCTCCGGACTAGCGTGAGCACAGATACGCAGTATTTT
>TRBV7-2|TRBD2|.|TRBJ2-7
CASSWPGTRTYEQYF
TGTGCCAGCAGCTGGCCTGGGACTAGAACCTACGAGCAGTACTTC
>TRBV6-1|.|once|TRBJ1-5
CASSASYSNQPQHF
TGTGCCAGCAGCGCATCCTATAGCAATCAGCCCCAGCATTTT
>TRBV2|TRBD1|.|TRBJ1-1
CASSEAETGGTEAFF
TGTGCCAGCAGTGAAGCTGAGACAGGGGGGACTGAAGCTTTCTTT
>TRBV2|.|.|TRBJ2-5
CASSRTVQETQYF
TGTGCCAGCAGCAGGACAGTCCAAGAGACCCAGTACTTC